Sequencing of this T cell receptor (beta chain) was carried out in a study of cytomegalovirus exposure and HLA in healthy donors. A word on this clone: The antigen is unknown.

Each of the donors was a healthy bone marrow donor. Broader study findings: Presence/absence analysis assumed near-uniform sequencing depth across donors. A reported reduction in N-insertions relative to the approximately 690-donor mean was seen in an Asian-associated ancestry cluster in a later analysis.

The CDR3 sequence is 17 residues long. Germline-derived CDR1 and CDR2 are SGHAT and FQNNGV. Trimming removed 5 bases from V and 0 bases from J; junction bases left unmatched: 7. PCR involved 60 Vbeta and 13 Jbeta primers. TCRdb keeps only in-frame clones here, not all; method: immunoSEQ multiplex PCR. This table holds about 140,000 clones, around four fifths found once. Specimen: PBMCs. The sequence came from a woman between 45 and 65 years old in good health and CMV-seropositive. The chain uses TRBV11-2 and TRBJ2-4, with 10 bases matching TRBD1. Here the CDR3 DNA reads TGTGCCAGCAGCACCCGACAGGGGGCGCAAGCCAAAAACATTCAGTACTTC. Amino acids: CASSTRQGAQAKNIQYF. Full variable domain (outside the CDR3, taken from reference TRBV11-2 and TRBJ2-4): EAGVAQSPRYKIIEKRQSVAFWCNPISGHATLYWYQQILGQGPKLLIQFQNNGVVDDSQLPKDRFSAERLKGVDSTLKIQPAKLEDSAVYLCASSTRQGAQAKNIQYFGAGTRLSVL.